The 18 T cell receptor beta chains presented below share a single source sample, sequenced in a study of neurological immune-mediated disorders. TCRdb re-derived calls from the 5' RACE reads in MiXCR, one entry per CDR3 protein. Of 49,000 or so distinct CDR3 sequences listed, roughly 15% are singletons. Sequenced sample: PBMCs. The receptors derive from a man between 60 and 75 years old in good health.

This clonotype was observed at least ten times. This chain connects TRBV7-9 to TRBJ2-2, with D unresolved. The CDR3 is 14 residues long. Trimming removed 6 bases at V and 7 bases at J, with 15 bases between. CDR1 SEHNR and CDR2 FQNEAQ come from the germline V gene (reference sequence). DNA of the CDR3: TGTGCCAGCAGGACCGCGAGTCGGAGCGGGGAGCTGTTTTTT. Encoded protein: CASRTASRSGELFF. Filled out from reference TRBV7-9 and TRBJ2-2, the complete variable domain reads DTGVSQNPRHKITKRGQNVTFRCDPISEHNRLYWYRQTLGQGPEFLTYFQNEAQLEKSRLLSDRFSAERPKGSFSTLEIQRTEQGDSAMYLCASRTASRSGELFFGEGSRLTVL.

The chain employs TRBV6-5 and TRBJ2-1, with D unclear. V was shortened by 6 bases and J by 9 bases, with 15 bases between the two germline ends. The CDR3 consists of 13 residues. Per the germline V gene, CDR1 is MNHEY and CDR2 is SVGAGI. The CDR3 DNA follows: TGTGCCAGCAGCCCCTTCCGGGCGAGTGAGCAGTTCTTC. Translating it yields CASSPFRASEQFF.

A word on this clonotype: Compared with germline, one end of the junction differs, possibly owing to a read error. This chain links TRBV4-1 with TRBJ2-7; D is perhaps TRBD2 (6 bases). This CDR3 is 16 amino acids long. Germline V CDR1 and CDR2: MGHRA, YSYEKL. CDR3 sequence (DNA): TGCGTCATCAGCCAAGATCAAGGAGGGACGGCCTATGAGCAGTACTTC. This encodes CVISQDQGGTAYEQYF.

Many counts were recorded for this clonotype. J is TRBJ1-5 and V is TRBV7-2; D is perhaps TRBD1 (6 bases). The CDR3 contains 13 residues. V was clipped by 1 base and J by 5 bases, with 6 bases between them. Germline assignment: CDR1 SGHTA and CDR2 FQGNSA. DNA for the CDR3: TGTGCCAGCAGCTTAGAGGGGGATCAGCCCCAGCATTTT. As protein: CASSLEGDQPQHF.

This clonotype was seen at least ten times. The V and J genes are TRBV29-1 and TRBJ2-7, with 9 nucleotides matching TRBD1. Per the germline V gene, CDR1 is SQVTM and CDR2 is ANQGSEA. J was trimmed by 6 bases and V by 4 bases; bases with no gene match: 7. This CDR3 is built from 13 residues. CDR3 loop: CSVGIQGAGEQYF. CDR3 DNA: TGCAGCGTTGGAATACAGGGGGCGGGCGAGCAGTACTTC.

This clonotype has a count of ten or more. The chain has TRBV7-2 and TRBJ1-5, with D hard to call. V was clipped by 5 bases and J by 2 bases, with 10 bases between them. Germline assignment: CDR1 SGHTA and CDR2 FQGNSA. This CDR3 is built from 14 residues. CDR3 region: CASSERVGNQPQHF. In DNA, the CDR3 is TGTGCCAGCAGCGAGAGGGTGGGCAATCAGCCCCAGCATTTT. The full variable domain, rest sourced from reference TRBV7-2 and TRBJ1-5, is GAGVSQSPSNKVTEKGKDVELRCDPISGHTALYWYRQSLGQGLEFLIYFQGNSAPDKSGLPSDRFSAERTGGSVSTLTIQRTQQEDSAVYLCASSERVGNQPQHFGDGTRLSIL.

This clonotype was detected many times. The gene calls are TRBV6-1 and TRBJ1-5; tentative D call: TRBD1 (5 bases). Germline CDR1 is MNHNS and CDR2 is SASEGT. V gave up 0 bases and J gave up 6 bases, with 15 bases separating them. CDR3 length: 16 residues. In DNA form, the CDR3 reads TGTGCCAGCAGTGAAGCCGGGGGGATGCCCACTCAGCCCCAGCATTTT. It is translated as CASSEAGGMPTQPQHF.

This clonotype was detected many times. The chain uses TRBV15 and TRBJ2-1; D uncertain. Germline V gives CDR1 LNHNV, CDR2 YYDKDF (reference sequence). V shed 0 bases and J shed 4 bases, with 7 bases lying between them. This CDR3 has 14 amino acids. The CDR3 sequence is CATSRDRQYNEQFF. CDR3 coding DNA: TGTGCCACCAGCAGAGACCGGCAGTACAATGAGCAGTTCTTC.

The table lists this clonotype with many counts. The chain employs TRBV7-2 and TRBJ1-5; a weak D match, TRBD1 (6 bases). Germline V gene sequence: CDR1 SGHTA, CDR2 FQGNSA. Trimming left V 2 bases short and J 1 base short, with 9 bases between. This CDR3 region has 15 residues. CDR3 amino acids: CASSLLGHSNQPQHF. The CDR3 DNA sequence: TGTGCCAGCAGCTTACTGGGACACAGCAATCAGCCCCAGCATTTT.

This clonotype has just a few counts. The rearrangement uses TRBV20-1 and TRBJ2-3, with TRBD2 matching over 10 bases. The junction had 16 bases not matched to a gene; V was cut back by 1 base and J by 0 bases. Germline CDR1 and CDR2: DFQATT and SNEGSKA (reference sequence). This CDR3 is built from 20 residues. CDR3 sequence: CSARAGLLAGSLTSTDTQYF. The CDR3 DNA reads TGCAGTGCTAGAGCAGGTTTACTAGCGGGGAGCCTAACTAGCACAGATACGCAGTATTTT.

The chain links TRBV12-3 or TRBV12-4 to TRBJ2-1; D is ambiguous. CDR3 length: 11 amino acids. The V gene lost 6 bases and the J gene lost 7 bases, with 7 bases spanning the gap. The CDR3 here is CASSRMNEQFF. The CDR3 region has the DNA TGTGCCAGCAGCCGTATGAATGAGCAGTTCTTC.

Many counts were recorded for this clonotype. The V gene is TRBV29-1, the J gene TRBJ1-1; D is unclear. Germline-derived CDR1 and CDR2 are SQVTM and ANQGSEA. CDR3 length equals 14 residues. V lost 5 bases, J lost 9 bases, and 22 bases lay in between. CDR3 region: CSVKVVEAAQQAFF. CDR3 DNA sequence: TGCAGCGTTAAAGTTGTGGAGGCAGCCCAGCAAGCTTTCTTT.

CDR3 bases: TGTGCCAGCAGCTTTGTGGTGGGACAGGGAAAGACCGGGGAGCTGTTTTTT. Encoded protein: CASSFVVGQGKTGELFF. The rearrangement uses TRBV7-3 and TRBJ2-2; 9 nucleotides line up with TRBD1. This CDR3 contains 17 residues. With 3 bases clipped from V and 5 bases from J, the junction kept 10 bases outside the gene matches. Germline V gene lookup returns CDR1 SGHTA and CDR2 FQGTGA.

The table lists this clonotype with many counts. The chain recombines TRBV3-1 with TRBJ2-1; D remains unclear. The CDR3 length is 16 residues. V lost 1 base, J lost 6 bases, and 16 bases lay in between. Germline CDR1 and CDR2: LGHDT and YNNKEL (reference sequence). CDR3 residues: CASSQGPTRGVNEQFF. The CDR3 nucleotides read TGTGCCAGCAGCCAAGGGCCCACTCGAGGAGTCAATGAGCAGTTCTTC.

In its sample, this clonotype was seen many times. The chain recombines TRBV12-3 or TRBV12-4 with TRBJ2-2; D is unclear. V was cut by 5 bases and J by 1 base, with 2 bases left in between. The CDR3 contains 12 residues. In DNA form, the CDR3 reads TGTGCCAGCAGTAAGAACACCGGGGAGCTGTTTTTT. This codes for CASSKNTGELFF.

The CDR3 DNA sequence: TGTGCCTGGACGGCTAGCGGGAGCGGCAGGCAGACCCAGTACTTC. Translating gives CAWTASGSGRQTQYF. This chain links TRBV30 with TRBJ2-5; TRBD2 agrees at 10 bases. The V and J ends lost 4 bases and 6 bases, in that order; junction bases with no gene match: 11. Germline-derived CDR1 and CDR2 are GTSNPN and SVGIG (reference sequence). There are 15 residues in the CDR3.

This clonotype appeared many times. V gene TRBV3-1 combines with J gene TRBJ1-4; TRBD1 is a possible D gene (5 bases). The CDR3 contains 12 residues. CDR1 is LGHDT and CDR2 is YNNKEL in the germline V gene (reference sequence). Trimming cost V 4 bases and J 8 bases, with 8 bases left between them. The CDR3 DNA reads TGTGCCAGCAGCCCAGGGTGGGAAAAACTGTTTTTT. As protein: CASSPGWEKLFF.

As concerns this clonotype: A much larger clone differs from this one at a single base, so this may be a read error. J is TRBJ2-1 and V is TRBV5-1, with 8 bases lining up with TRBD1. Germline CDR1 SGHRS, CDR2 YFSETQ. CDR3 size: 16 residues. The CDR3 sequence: CASSRPGDRPYNERFF. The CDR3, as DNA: TGCGCCAGCAGCCGACCTGGGGACAGGCCCTACAATGAGCGGTTCTTC.